One sample yielded the 21 T cell receptor beta chains listed below, sequenced in a study of response to subunit inactivated influenza vaccine. TCRdb recomputed calls from the RT-PCR reads with MiXCR, one row per CDR3 protein. The sample includes about 700,000 distinct CDR3 sequences, approximately 14% of them seen just once. The starting material was PBMCs from blood, obtained around 14 days before vaccination. These receptors originate from a man in his forties or fifties who received an inactivated influenza vaccine.

The chain combines TRBV2 with TRBJ2-7; D possibly corresponds to TRBD2 (5 bases). Between the trimmed V and J ends, which lost 6 bases and 0 bases, there was a span of 12 bases. Germline values: CDR1 SNHLY, CDR2 FYNNEI. The CDR3 runs 14 residues. The CDR3 loop is CASRRALSSYEQYF. The CDR3 DNA reads TGTGCCAGCAGGAGGGCCCTTAGCTCCTACGAGCAGTACTTC. Based on the CDR3 plus reference TRBV2 and TRBJ2-7, the full variable domain is EPEVTQTPSHQVTQMGQEVILRCVPISNHLYFYWYRQILGQKVEFLVSFYNNEISEKSEIFDDQFSVERPDGSNFTLKIRSTKLEDSAMYFCASRRALSSYEQYFGPGTRLTVT.

This clonotype was counted a few times. The chain is built from TRBV6-5 and TRBJ2-1; no definite D call. The CDR3 covers 15 residues. Germline CDR1 reads MNHEY; CDR2 reads SVGAGI. V was cut by 2 bases and J by 1 base, with 9 bases left in between. The CDR3 loop is CASSYDHRSYNEQFF. CDR3 sequence (DNA): TGTGCCAGCAGTTACGATCACAGATCCTACAATGAGCAGTTCTTC.

This chain connects TRBV7-8 to TRBJ2-3; D possibly corresponds to TRBD1 (5 bases). In germline, CDR1 is SGHVS, CDR2 FQNEAQ. This CDR3 spans 16 amino acids. Trimming cost V 0 bases and J 0 bases, with 10 bases left between them. CDR3 protein: CASSLAAGLSTDTQYF. The CDR3 DNA follows: TGTGCCAGCAGCTTAGCGGCAGGGCTAAGCACAGATACGCAGTATTTT.

This clonotype appeared a single time. This CDR3 reads CASGTSGGAQETQYF. Here the CDR3 DNA reads TGTGCTAGCGGGACTAGCGGGGGGGCCCAAGAGACCCAGTACTTC. This rearrangement joins TRBV7-9 to TRBJ2-5; TRBD2 matches 16 bases. The CDR3 length is 15 residues. The germline gives CDR1 SEHNR, CDR2 FQNEAQ (reference sequence).

This clonotype was detected a few times. V and J are TRBV28 and TRBJ1-5; no clear D gene. Trimming stripped 1 base from V and 5 bases from J, with 6 bases between. CDR1 is MDHEN, CDR2 SYDVKM, per germline. CDR3 size: 13 residues. DNA for the CDR3: TGTGCCAGCAGTTTATCGAAATATCAGCCCCAGCATTTT. Amino acids: CASSLSKYQPQHF. The full variable domain, rest sourced from reference TRBV28 and TRBJ1-5, is DVKVTQSSRYLVKRTGEKVFLECVQDMDHENMFWYRQDPGLGLRLIYFSYDVKMKEKGDIPEGYSVSREKKERFSLILESASTNQTSMYLCASSLSKYQPQHFGDGTRLSIL.

This clonotype was seen more than once but under ten times. The chain couples TRBV20-1 to TRBJ2-3, with 8 bases that match TRBD2. Germline-derived CDR1 and CDR2 are DFQATT and SNEGSKA (reference sequence). This CDR3 is 13 amino acids long. V shed 6 bases and J 6 bases; nucleotides not matched to a gene: 8. The CDR3 nucleotides read TGCAGTGCGGAGAGGCGGGGGGTGGATACGCAGTATTTT. The encoded protein is CSAERRGVDTQYF.

There are a few counts of this clonotype. V and J are TRBV12-3 or TRBV12-4 and TRBJ2-5; D is unresolved. V was shortened by 4 bases and J by 7 bases, with 10 bases between the two germline ends. The CDR3 is 12 residues long. CDR3: CASSSQVGTQYF. In nucleotides, the CDR3 is TGTGCCAGCAGTTCCCAAGTTGGGACCCAGTACTTC.

Ten or more counts support this clonotype. The chain combines TRBV12-3 or TRBV12-4 with TRBJ1-2; D is undetermined. V gave up 3 bases and J gave up 6 bases, with 8 bases separating them. CDR3 size: 12 residues. This CDR3 is CASSFTSDGYTF. The DNA of the CDR3 is TGTGCCAGCAGTTTTACGAGTGATGGCTACACCTTC.

In DNA form, the CDR3 reads TGCGCCAGCAGCCCCGGGACTAGCGGGATAATTGCAGAGACCCAGTACTTC. Translation: CASSPGTSGIIAETQYF. The chain is built from TRBV5-1 and TRBJ2-5; 13 bases are a match to TRBD2. The J segment lost 4 bases and the V segment lost 4 bases, leaving 10 bases of the junction unmatched. The V gene's germline CDR1 is SGHRS and CDR2 YFSETQ. This CDR3 contains 17 residues. The full variable domain, with the rest looked up from reference TRBV5-1 and TRBJ2-5, is KAGVTQTPRYLIKTRGQQVTLSCSPISGHRSVSWYQQTPGQGLQFLFEYFSETQRNKGNFPGRFSGRQFSNSRSEMNVSTLELGDSALYLCASSPGTSGIIAETQYFGPGTRLLVL.

This clonotype was found many times. V usage is TRBV25-1 and J usage is TRBJ2-1, with D maybe TRBD2 (6 bases). Between the trimmed V and J ends, which lost 5 bases and 0 bases, there was a span of 14 bases. Germline lookup yields CDR1 MGHDK and CDR2 SYGVNS. The CDR3 totals 16 residues. The CDR3 DNA follows: TGTGCCAGCAGTACGGCGGGCGGGGCCTCCTACAATGAGCAGTTCTTC. Translating it yields CASSTAGGASYNEQFF.

The chain is built from TRBV5-1 and TRBJ2-3; D remains ambiguous. CDR1 and CDR2 from the germline V gene are SGHRS and YFSETQ. The CDR3 covers 14 residues. Trimming stripped 0 bases from V and 3 bases from J, with 8 bases between. CDR3 nucleotides: TGCGCCAGCAGCTTGGAGCATAGAACAGATACGCAGTATTTT. This translates into CASSLEHRTDTQYF.

This clonotype was detected only a few times. The chain couples TRBV10-3 to TRBJ2-3; 8 nucleotides line up with TRBD2. Trimming at V came to 4 bases and at J to 2 bases, leaving 5 bases not matched to a gene. CDR1 is ENHRY and CDR2 is SYGVKD in the germline V gene. The CDR3 is made up of 15 amino acids. The CDR3 bases are TGTGCCATCAGTGGGACTAGCAGGAACACAGATACGCAGTATTTT. It yields the protein CAISGTSRNTDTQYF.

This clonotype was picked up a small number of times. The V call is TRBV20-1, the J call TRBJ2-5; TRBD2 aligns across 8 bases. The CDR3 spans 13 residues. J gave up 1 base and V 3 bases, and 1 base lay outside the gene matches. The V gene's germline CDR1 is DFQATT and CDR2 SNEGSKA (reference sequence). CDR3 sequence reads: CSASRGGQETQYF. CDR3 sequence (DNA): TGCAGTGCTAGTCGGGGGGGCCAAGAGACCCAGTACTTC.

The gene calls are TRBV10-3 and TRBJ2-5, with D perhaps assigned TRBD1 or TRBD2 (5 bases each). V gave up 4 bases and J gave up 10 bases, with 16 bases separating them. CDR1 and CDR2 (germline): ENHRY, SYGVKD. This CDR3 is built from 13 residues. CDR3: CAISVDTLGVQYF. DNA of the CDR3: TGTGCCATCAGTGTAGACACGTTGGGGGTCCAGTACTTC.

Ten or more counts support this clonotype. The V gene is TRBV20-1, the J gene TRBJ2-1; TRBD1 matches 10 bases. Germline lookup yields CDR1 DFQATT and CDR2 SNEGSKA (reference sequence). The ends lost 5 bases at V and 9 bases at J; junction bases unmatched: 1. The CDR3 extends over 11 amino acids. The CDR3 nucleotides are TGCAGTGCTGGGGACAGGGGTGAGCAGTTCTTC. Amino acid sequence: CSAGDRGEQFF.

This clonotype was detected only a few times. This chain connects TRBV5-1 to TRBJ2-1; D ambiguous. CDR1 and CDR2 (germline): SGHRS, YFSETQ. CDR3 length: 11 residues. Trimming removed 3 bases at V and 14 bases at J, with 12 bases between. CDR3 DNA sequence: TGCGCCAGCAGCTCCGACTGGGTAAAGTTCTTC. This gives the protein CASSSDWVKFF.

There are a few counts of this clonotype. The V gene is TRBV6-2 or TRBV6-3, the J gene TRBJ2-1; D unclear. Between the trimmed V and J ends, which lost 0 bases and 0 bases, there was a span of 12 bases. The CDR3 has 17 amino acids. The germline CDR1 and CDR2 sequences are MNHEY and SVGEGT. The DNA for the CDR3 is TGTGCCAGCAGTTACTCGATTGGGGAAAGCTCCTACAATGAGCAGTTCTTC. Its protein is CASSYSIGESSYNEQFF.

This chain joins TRBV7-2 and TRBJ2-5; no reliable D call. Trimming took 2 bases from V and 2 from J, leaving 12 bases between them. Germline lookup yields CDR1 SGHTA and CDR2 FQGNSA. CDR3 length: 15 residues. CDR3: CASSLMGFPQETQYF. The CDR3 DNA sequence: TGTGCCAGCAGCTTAATGGGGTTCCCTCAAGAGACCCAGTACTTC.

This clonotype came up many times. The V call is TRBV12-3 or TRBV12-4, the J call TRBJ1-5; D possibly corresponds to TRBD1 (6 bases). V was cut by 5 bases and J by 7 bases, with 12 bases left in between. The CDR3 consists of 13 residues. The CDR3 nucleotides are TGTGCCAGCAGTAAAGGGGGAAAACAGCCCCAGCATTTT. It yields the protein CASSKGGKQPQHF.

The V and J genes are TRBV27 and TRBJ2-5; D might be TRBD1 (6 bases). The CDR3 contains 16 residues. Per germline, CDR1 MNHEY and CDR2 SMNVEV (reference sequence). Trimming took off 5 bases at V and 0 bases at J, with 16 bases between the two ends. The CDR3 nucleotides are TGTGCCAGCAGTAGCAAGAAGACAGGTTACCAAGAGACCCAGTACTTC. Protein: CASSSKKTGYQETQYF.

Many counts were recorded for this clonotype. J is TRBJ2-4 and V is TRBV11-2; D unresolved. V was cut by 4 bases and J by 0 bases, with 7 bases left in between. This CDR3 contains 14 residues. The germline CDR1 and CDR2 sequences are SGHAT and FQNNGV. In DNA, the CDR3 is TGTGCCAGCAGCTCGAGACTAGCCAAAAACATTCAGTACTTC. This codes for CASSSRLAKNIQYF.